The present T cell receptor beta chain was sequenced within a study of T cells in localized non-small cell lung cancer. The assay was immunoSEQ multiplex PCR, and TCRdb's table has in-frame clones only and misses some. This repertoire shows under 30,000 clones, 89% found once; its top ten account for about a tenth. The CDR3 is 13 amino acids. Germline CDR1 reads LNHDA; CDR2 reads SQIVND (reference sequence). V gave up 3 bases and J gave up 1 base, with 6 bases separating them. The sequence was obtained from a woman between 35 and 75 years old with stage I lung adenocarcinoma. The material sequenced was peripheral blood, taken before any cancer treatment. This rearrangement joins TRBV19 to TRBJ1-1; the D is unclear. In nucleotides, the CDR3 is TGTGCCAGTAGTATGGCCCCGAACACTGAAGCTTTCTTT. As protein: CASSMAPNTEAFF.